This TCR beta chain was sequenced for a study of T cells in Graves' hyperthyroidism and ophthalmopathy. Notes on the study in general: The blood repertoire included most of the expanded thyroid clonotypes above 0.001.

TCR beta CDR3 regions were amplified from RNA. An initial round of RT-PCR targeting the TCR CDR3 relied on the HTBI primer set. TCRdb re-derived calls from the multiplex PCR reads in MiXCR, one entry per CDR3 protein. The data contain approximately 560,000 distinct CDR3 sequences, approximately 44% of them singletons. Germline V gene data show CDR1 as MRHNA and CDR2 as SNTAGT. V gave up 8 bases and J gave up 2 bases; unmatched junction bases: 9. This CDR3 contains 16 residues. Uncontrolled infection, other autoimmune disease, pregnancy and lactation each barred patients from inclusion. Each diagnosis was grounded in clinical symptoms, serum thyroxine and TRAb, thyroid ultrasound, and orbital computed tomography. Details on this clonotype: What it recognizes is unknown.

Sequenced input: peripheral blood or thyroid tissue (not recorded which). V and J are TRBV6-4 and TRBJ2-5, with TRBD2 identical over 12 bases. This TCR was recovered from a woman younger than 30 with Graves' hyperthyroidism. The CDR3 protein is CASLTGTSGSQETQYF. The CDR3 nucleotides read TGTGCCAGCTTAACCGGGACTAGCGGGTCGCAAGAGACCCAGTACTTC.